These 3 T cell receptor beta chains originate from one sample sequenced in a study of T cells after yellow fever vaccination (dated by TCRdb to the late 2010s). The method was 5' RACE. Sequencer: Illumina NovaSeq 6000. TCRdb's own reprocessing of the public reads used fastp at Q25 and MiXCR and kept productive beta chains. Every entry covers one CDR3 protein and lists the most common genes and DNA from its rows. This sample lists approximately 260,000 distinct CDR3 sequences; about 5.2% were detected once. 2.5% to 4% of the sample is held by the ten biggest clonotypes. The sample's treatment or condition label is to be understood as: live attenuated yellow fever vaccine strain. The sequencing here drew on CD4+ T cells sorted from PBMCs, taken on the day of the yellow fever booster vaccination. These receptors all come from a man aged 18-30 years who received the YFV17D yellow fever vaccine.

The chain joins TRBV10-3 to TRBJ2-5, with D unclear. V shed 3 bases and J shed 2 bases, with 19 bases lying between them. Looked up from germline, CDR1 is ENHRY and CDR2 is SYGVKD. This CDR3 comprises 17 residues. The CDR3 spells CAISDSGGAYPQETQYF. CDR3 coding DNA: TGTGCCATCAGTGATTCGGGTGGAGCATATCCTCAAGAGACCCAGTACTTC.

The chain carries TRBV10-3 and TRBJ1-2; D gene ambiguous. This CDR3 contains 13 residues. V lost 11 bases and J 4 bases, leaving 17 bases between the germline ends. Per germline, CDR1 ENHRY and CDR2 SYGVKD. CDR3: CASGEAVVYGYTF. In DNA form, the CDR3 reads TGTGCCTCCGGGGAGGCTGTGGTCTATGGCTACACCTTC.

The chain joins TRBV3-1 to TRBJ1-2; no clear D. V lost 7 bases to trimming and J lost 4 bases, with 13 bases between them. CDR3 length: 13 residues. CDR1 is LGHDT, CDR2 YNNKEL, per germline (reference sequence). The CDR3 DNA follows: TGTGCCAGCACCCCTCGGGAGGGCTATGGCTACACCTTC. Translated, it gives CASTPREGYGYTF.